These 28 T cell receptor beta chains were sequenced from one sample in a study of CD8+ T cells in alopecia areata. Treatment given: oral pan-JAK inhibitor, 5-10 mg twice daily. Extracted RNA was reverse transcribed, and the resulting cDNA served as sequencing template. The method was immunoSEQ multiplex PCR; TCRdb's version includes in-frame clones alone and lacks a portion of them. The table shows about 97,000 clones, with about three fifths occurring only once. The material sequenced was CD8+ T cells sorted from blood, taken at roughly week 55, from a patient treated with tofacitinib. These receptors originate from a human donor with alopecia areata.

This clone was seen a handful of times. The chain carries TRBV14 and TRBJ1-5, with D uncertain. The V gene's germline CDR1 is SGHDN and CDR2 FVKESK. The CDR3 is 13 amino acids. V was pared by 4 bases and J by 6 bases, with 10 bases between. CDR3: CASSLGPAQPQHF. CDR3 coding DNA: TGTGCCAGCAGCCTAGGGCCCGCTCAGCCCCAGCATTTT.

V usage is TRBV4-1 and J usage is TRBJ2-1, with TRBD2 matching over 8 bases. This CDR3 contains 16 residues. The V segment lost 1 base and the J segment 2 bases; nucleotides outside the gene matches: 4. CDR1 and CDR2 from the germline V gene are MGHRA and YSYEKL. The CDR3 sequence is CASSQGAGGTYNEQFF. For the CDR3, the DNA is TGCGCCAGCAGCCAAGGGGCGGGGGGCACCTACAATGAGCAGTTCTTC.

This chain uses TRBV2 with TRBJ2-1; no clear D. This CDR3 comprises 13 residues. The V gene's germline CDR1 is SNHLY and CDR2 FYNNEI. Trimming took off 8 bases at V and 8 bases at J, with 16 bases between the two ends. CDR3 residues: CASRLVDFDEQFF. For the CDR3, the DNA is TGTGCCAGCCGTTTGGTAGATTTCGATGAGCAGTTCTTC.

This chain connects TRBV19 to TRBJ1-2, with 8 bases aligning to TRBD1. In germline, CDR1 is LNHDA, CDR2 SQIVND (reference sequence). V shed 0 bases and J 13 bases; nucleotides not matched to a gene: 10. The CDR3 loop spans 14 amino acids. Written as DNA, the CDR3 is TGTGCCAGTAGTATAGATCAAGGACAGGGACTCGCCACCTTC. Amino acid sequence: CASSIDQGQGLATF.

CDR3 sequence: CSVTNGEQFF. The CDR3 nucleotides read TGCAGCGTGACCAACGGTGAGCAGTTCTTC. This chain joins TRBV29-1 and TRBJ2-1, with D uncertain. Trimming removed 6 bases from V and 9 bases from J, with 9 bases in between. Germline CDR1 is SQVTM and CDR2 is ANQGSEA. CDR3 size: 10 residues.

The J gene is TRBJ2-1, the V gene TRBV19, with D perhaps matching TRBD1 (6 bases). The CDR3 covers 14 residues. V lost 5 bases and J lost 3, with 11 bases in between. In germline, CDR1 is LNHDA, CDR2 SQIVND (reference sequence). CDR3 amino acids: CASSQWDIYNEQFF. CDR3 bases: TGTGCCAGTAGTCAATGGGACATCTACAATGAGCAGTTCTTC. Complete variable domain (other parts from reference TRBV19 and TRBJ2-1): DGGITQSPKYLFRKEGQNVTLSCEQNLNHDAMYWYRQDPGQGLRLIYYSQIVNDFQKGDIAEGYSVSREKKESFPLTVTSAQKNPTAFYLCASSQWDIYNEQFFGPGTRLTVL.

The rearrangement uses TRBV27 and TRBJ1-1, with a weak D call TRBD1 (6 bases). V gave up 2 bases and J gave up 1 base, with 14 bases separating them. The CDR3 runs to 16 residues. The germline CDR1 and CDR2 sequences are MNHEY and SMNVEV (reference sequence). The CDR3 reads CASSLKQGSPNTEAFF. The CDR3, as DNA: TGTGCCAGCAGTTTAAAACAGGGATCGCCGAACACTGAAGCTTTCTTT.

The sample holds a few counts of this clone. V usage is TRBV5-1 and J usage is TRBJ2-7, with TRBD2 identical over 9 bases. From germline, CDR1 is SGHRS and CDR2 YFSETQ. Trimming took 4 bases from V and 2 from J; bases not matched to a gene: 10. This CDR3 has 16 residues. The CDR3 bases are TGCGCCAGCAGCATACTTACTAGCGGGTTCACCTACGAGCAGTACTTC. This encodes CASSILTSGFTYEQYF.

This clone appeared a single time. The chain uses TRBV9 and TRBJ2-3; 13 positions agree with TRBD2. The junction had 7 bases not matched to a gene; V was cut back by 0 bases and J by 0 bases. Germline assignment: CDR1 SGDLS and CDR2 YYNGEE. The CDR3 runs 19 residues. The CDR3 is CASSVASGLAGVSTDTQYF. Here the CDR3 DNA reads TGTGCCAGCAGCGTAGCTTCAGGACTAGCGGGGGTGAGCACAGATACGCAGTATTTT.

The V gene is TRBV7-6, the J gene TRBJ2-2; D is tentatively TRBD1 or TRBD2 (6 bases each). The V end was cut by 5 bases, the J end by 7 bases, with 11 bases between. The germline V gene has CDR1 SGHVS and CDR2 FNYEAQ. CDR3 length equals 13 residues. In DNA form, the CDR3 reads TGTGCCAGCAGCCTAGGGGGGATCGGGGAGCTGTTTTTT. It encodes CASSLGGIGELFF.

This clone was counted a few times. The chain uses TRBV12-5 and TRBJ2-5, with D perhaps TRBD1 (5 bases). The ends were cut back, 7 bases at V and 1 base at J, with 13 bases in the middle. The CDR3 runs to 14 residues. Germline V lookup: CDR1 LGHNT, CDR2 FRNRAP. The DNA of the CDR3 is TGTGCTAGTGCCCTGGACACACTCCAAGAGACCCAGTACTTC. This codes for CASALDTLQETQYF.

V usage is TRBV4-1 and J usage is TRBJ1-2, with 7 bases lining up with TRBD1. The CDR3 contains 15 residues. The junction had 7 bases not matched to a gene; V was cut back by 3 bases and J by 3 bases. Germline CDR1 and CDR2: MGHRA and YSYEKL. The CDR3 region is CASSQTGYGDYGYTF. In nucleotides, the CDR3 is TGCGCCAGCAGCCAGACAGGGTATGGCGACTATGGCTACACCTTC.

This clone was detected only a few times. CDR3 loop: CASSVLRDRLTPEAFF. For the CDR3, the DNA is TGTGCCAGTAGTGTTCTACGGGACAGGTTGACTCCTGAAGCTTTCTTT. V usage is TRBV19 and J usage is TRBJ1-1; TRBD1 matches at 8 bases. V was pared by 5 bases and J by 6 bases, with 14 bases of the junction left unmatched. This CDR3 has 16 residues. Germline values: CDR1 LNHDA, CDR2 SQIVND (reference sequence).

The gene calls are TRBV27 and TRBJ2-3; D remains unclear. The germline V gene has CDR1 MNHEY and CDR2 SMNVEV (reference sequence). The CDR3 contains 11 residues. The V gene lost 6 bases and the J gene lost 3 bases, with 4 bases spanning the gap. In DNA form, the CDR3 reads TGTGCCAGCAGAACGACAGATACGCAGTATTTT. Protein sequence: CASRTTDTQYF.

CDR3 protein: CASSLSSGGSTDTQYF. The CDR3, as DNA: TGTGCCAGCAGCCTTTCTAGCGGGGGGAGCACAGATACGCAGTATTTT. The J gene is TRBJ2-3, the V gene TRBV7-6, with 11 bases matching TRBD2. Trimming at V came to 5 bases and at J to 0 bases, leaving 4 bases not matched to a gene. CDR1 and CDR2 from the germline V gene are SGHVS and FNYEAQ. The CDR3 spans 16 residues. The full variable domain, completed using reference TRBV7-6 and TRBJ2-3, is GAGVSQSPRYKVTKRGQDVALRCDPISGHVSLYWYRQALGQGPEFLTYFNYEAQQDKSGLPNDRFSAERPEGSISTLTIQRTEQRDSAMYRCASSLSSGGSTDTQYFGPGTRLTVL.

This clone was seen a handful of times. The chain links TRBV7-9 to TRBJ2-3; TRBD2 agrees at 14 bases. The CDR3 is 16 residues long. Germline V gene sequence: CDR1 SEHNR, CDR2 FQNEAQ (reference sequence). J was trimmed by 4 bases and V by 6 bases; bases with no gene match: 6. CDR3 nucleotides: TGTGCCAGCAGATCGACTAGCGGGGGGGCCGCAGATACGCAGTATTTT. Its protein product is CASRSTSGGAADTQYF.

In its sample, this clone was seen once. V gene TRBV27 combines with J gene TRBJ1-2, with D uncertain. Germline V gene sequence: CDR1 MNHEY, CDR2 SMNVEV (reference sequence). V shed 5 bases and J shed 8 bases, with 12 bases lying between them. The CDR3 has 12 residues. As DNA, the CDR3 is TGTGCCAGCAGTCCCGGAGGGAAGGGCTACACCTTC. It yields the protein CASSPGGKGYTF.

Note on this clone: A clone one base away is much larger, so this may be a read error. J is TRBJ2-3 and V is TRBV21-1; TRBD1 reflects the table's D call only, with no check against the DNA. TRBV21-1 is classified as a pseudogene. This CDR3 is 12 amino acids long. CDR3 coding DNA: TGTGCCAGCGGCTTCTCCACAGATACGCAGTATTTT. Residues: CASGFSTDTQYF.

The DNA of the CDR3 is TGCGCCAGCAGCGGGACAGGTGCAAGCTCCTACGAGCAGTACTTC. Translated: CASSGTGASSYEQYF. The chain carries TRBV5-1 and TRBJ2-7, with 8 bases fitting TRBD1. V lost 4 bases to trimming and J lost 0 bases; unmatched junction nucleotides: 6. This CDR3 has 15 amino acids. CDR1 is SGHRS and CDR2 is YFSETQ in the germline V gene.

The J gene is TRBJ1-4, the V gene TRBV5-6; D uncertain. This CDR3 is 13 amino acids long. V shed 4 bases and J shed 7 bases, with 11 bases lying between them. Germline V gene data show CDR1 as SGHDT and CDR2 as YYEEEE. The CDR3 is CASSMGSPEKLFF. The DNA for the CDR3 is TGTGCCAGCAGCATGGGTAGTCCTGAAAAACTGTTTTTT.

This clone came up a few times. This chain uses TRBV7-9 with TRBJ1-4, with D uncertain. Germline V gives CDR1 SEHNR, CDR2 FQNEAQ (reference sequence). The CDR3 loop spans 12 amino acids. V lost 3 bases, J lost 7 bases, and 6 bases lay in between. The CDR3 reads CASSLSGEKLFF. Written as DNA, the CDR3 is TGTGCCAGCAGCTTGAGCGGTGAAAAACTGTTTTTT.

The gene calls are TRBV7-9 and TRBJ2-3; the match to TRBD1 covers 8 bases. Germline CDR1 SEHNR, CDR2 FQNEAQ (reference sequence). Trimming cost V 5 bases and J 0 bases; bases outside gene matches: 10. This CDR3 region has 17 residues. CDR3 coding DNA: TGTGCCAGCAGCGGAGAAGACAGGGGAACTAGCACAGATACGCAGTATTTT. It translates to CASSGEDRGTSTDTQYF. The complete variable domain, with remaining parts taken from reference TRBV7-9 and TRBJ2-3, reads DTGVSQNPRHKITKRGQNVTFRCDPISEHNRLYWYRQTLGQGPEFLTYFQNEAQLEKSRLLSDRFSAERPKGSFSTLEIQRTEQGDSAMYLCASSGEDRGTSTDTQYFGPGTRLTVL.

This clone turned up a few times. The chain links TRBV5-1 to TRBJ1-6; no reliable D call. CDR1 SGHRS and CDR2 YFSETQ come from the germline V gene. The CDR3 has 15 amino acids. V dropped 0 bases and J dropped 0 bases, with 4 bases sitting between them. DNA for the CDR3: TGCGCCAGCAGCTTGGTGAGCTCCTATAATTCACCCCTCCACTTT. Translating gives CASSLVSSYNSPLHF.

Regarding this clone: The identical CDR3 is also encoded by other nucleotide sequences in the sample. This chain joins TRBV5-6 and TRBJ1-2; D uncertain. V dropped 0 bases and J dropped 4 bases, with 4 bases sitting between them. Germline V gene sequence: CDR1 SGHDT, CDR2 YYEEEE. The CDR3 covers 12 residues. The CDR3 region has the DNA TGTGCCAGCAGCTTGGGGACCTATGGCTACACCTTC. Translating gives CASSLGTYGYTF.

A few counts support this clone. The chain employs TRBV7-9 and TRBJ2-5; D is unclear. The CDR3 extends over 13 amino acids. Per the germline V gene, CDR1 is SEHNR and CDR2 is FQNEAQ (reference sequence). V lost 0 bases and J lost 6, with 8 bases in between. The CDR3 DNA reads TGTGCCAGCAGCTTAGCCTCCCATCAGACCCAGTACTTC. This encodes CASSLASHQTQYF.

This rearrangement joins TRBV6-6 to TRBJ2-5; possibly TRBD1 for D (5 bases). The CDR3 has 11 amino acids. Germline values: CDR1 MNHNY, CDR2 SVGAGI (reference sequence). V was trimmed by 6 bases and J by 5 bases, leaving 7 bases between them. The CDR3 loop reads CASRAGETQYF. Here the CDR3 DNA reads TGTGCCAGCAGGGCAGGGGAGACCCAGTACTTC.

The rearrangement links TRBV30 to TRBJ2-1, with 8 bases aligning to TRBD1. This CDR3 is built from 12 residues. Germline V gives CDR1 GTSNPN, CDR2 SVGIG (reference sequence). J was trimmed by 6 bases and V by 5 bases; bases with no gene match: 3. CDR3 nucleotide sequence: TGTGCCTGGGGACAGGGTTTCAATGAGCAGTTCTTC. It codes for CAWGQGFNEQFF.

Only a few counts were recorded for this clone. The J gene is TRBJ1-1, the V gene TRBV19; D might be TRBD1 (5 bases). Trimming pared 9 bases from V and 0 bases from J, leaving 14 bases between. Germline V gene lookup returns CDR1 LNHDA and CDR2 SQIVND (reference sequence). The CDR3 contains 14 residues. CDR3 amino acids: CASWGVSMNTEAFF. DNA for the CDR3: TGTGCCAGCTGGGGGGTATCCATGAACACTGAAGCTTTCTTT.